This T cell receptor beta chain was sequenced in a study of breast tumors, draining lymph nodes, adjacent tissues. General study points: Tumor T cell lymph node origin was a supported hypothesis, not proven. Compared with basal-like, luminal-like tumors shared significantly more repertoire with nontumor tissue. The data were judged consistent with most tumor T cells coming from lymph node and expanding in tumor.

The ends were cut back, 8 bases at V and 0 bases at J, with 15 bases in the middle. Germline lookup yields CDR1 MNHEY and CDR2 SVGEGT. The CDR3 has 15 amino acids. A remark on this clonotype: Its antigen is unknown.

TCRdb reprocessed the multiplex PCR reads via MiXCR and lists one record per CDR3 protein. The data show about 200,000 distinct CDR3 sequences, around a third seen once. Axillary draining lymph nodes of breast cancer patients supplied the node samples. V and J are TRBV6-2 or TRBV6-3 and TRBJ2-3; no clear D gene. The source of this sequence is a female donor with breast cancer. Some clones in this sample may be carry-over from other donors' samples. Specimen: axillary lymph node tissue. CDR3 sequence reads: CASGPARLSTDTQYF. The CDR3 region has the DNA TGTGCCAGCGGCCCGGCGCGACTCAGCACAGATACGCAGTATTTT.